The 29 T cell receptor beta chains listed next were all sequenced from one sample in a study of blood T cell repertoires in COVID-19. The assay was immunoSEQ multiplex PCR, and TCRdb's table has in-frame clones only and misses some. This sample yields tens of thousands of clones, of which about 80% are seen a single time; about 28% belongs to the top ten. Specimen: peripheral blood. The receptors here all came from a man between 65 and 85 years old with acute or convalescent COVID-19.

The V and J genes are TRBV7-2 and TRBJ1-5; TRBD1 might be the D (6 bases). In germline, CDR1 is SGHTA, CDR2 FQGNSA. The CDR3 runs 15 residues. The ends were cut back, 1 base at V and 9 bases at J, with 16 bases in the middle. The CDR3 loop reads CASSLGPGDGGPQHF. In DNA form, the CDR3 reads TGTGCCAGCAGCTTAGGGCCAGGGGACGGCGGGCCCCAGCATTTT. The complete variable domain, with remaining parts taken from reference TRBV7-2 and TRBJ1-5, reads GAGVSQSPSNKVTEKGKDVELRCDPISGHTALYWYRQSLGQGLEFLIYFQGNSAPDKSGLPSDRFSAERTGGSVSTLTIQRTQQEDSAVYLCASSLGPGDGGPQHFGDGTRLSIL.

The V call is TRBV9, the J call TRBJ2-5; the D gene is possibly TRBD2 (5 bases). Trimming took off 4 bases at V and 2 bases at J, with 9 bases between the two ends. CDR3 size: 13 residues. Germline CDR1 and CDR2: SGDLS and YYNGEE. The CDR3 nucleotides read TGTGCCAGCAGCCCTTCGGGGCAAGAGACCCAGTACTTC. This codes for CASSPSGQETQYF.

CDR3 amino acids: CASSPLRGYEQYF. CDR3 coding DNA: TGTGCCAGCAGCCCCCTCAGGGGATACGAGCAGTACTTC. The J gene is TRBJ2-7, the V gene TRBV3-1 (or the pseudogene TRBV3-2); maybe TRBD1 (6 bases). The germline V gene has CDR1 LGHDT and CDR2 YNNKEL (reference sequence). Between the trimmed V and J ends, which lost 4 bases and 4 bases, there was a span of 11 bases. The CDR3 spans 13 residues.

V and J are TRBV4-1 and TRBJ2-1, with a possible D match to TRBD2 (5 bases). CDR1 and CDR2 (germline): MGHRA, YSYEKL. This CDR3 contains 13 residues. V lost 6 bases, J lost 0 bases, and 6 bases lay in between. The CDR3 loop reads CASSAGSYNEQFF. The CDR3 DNA reads as TGCGCCAGCAGTGCGGGCTCCTACAATGAGCAGTTCTTC.

V is TRBV5-3 and J is TRBJ2-1; possibly TRBD2 for D (6 bases). TRBV5-3 is marked as an open reading frame, function uncertain. The CDR3 is 18 residues long. Trimming left V 0 bases short and J 0 bases short, with 16 bases between. This CDR3 reads CARSLVGEGLSSYNEQFF. The CDR3 nucleotides are TGTGCCAGAAGCTTGGTTGGCGAGGGACTTAGCTCCTACAATGAGCAGTTCTTC.

This clone showed up just once. V usage is TRBV30 and J usage is TRBJ2-2, with TRBD2 matching 10 bases. The trim removed 5 bases at V and 4 bases at J, leaving 16 bases unmatched. Germline CDR1 GTSNPN, CDR2 SVGIG (reference sequence). CDR3 length: 18 amino acids. Here the CDR3 DNA reads TGTGCCTGGTCGGGGGTCCTAGCGGGAGAATGGGGCACCGGGGAGCTGTTTTTT. Its translation is CAWSGVLAGEWGTGELFF.

The sample holds one count of this clone. This rearrangement joins TRBV20-1 to TRBJ2-3; 7 bases align to TRBD1. The CDR3 totals 18 residues. V lost 3 bases, J lost 6 bases, and 21 bases stayed unmatched. The germline gives CDR1 DFQATT, CDR2 SNEGSKA (reference sequence). Here the CDR3 reads CSASLQKGGGSGTDTQYF. The CDR3 DNA sequence: TGCAGTGCTAGTCTTCAGAAAGGGGGCGGATCGGGTACGGATACGCAGTATTTT.

V and J are TRBV4-2 and TRBJ2-3, with 12 bases that match TRBD2. The J segment lost 2 bases and the V segment lost 4 bases, leaving 4 bases of the junction unmatched. The CDR3 has 16 residues. The germline V gene has CDR1 LGHNA and CDR2 YNFKEQ. For the CDR3, the DNA is TGTGCCAGCAGCCCTCGGACTAGCGGGGACACAGATACGCAGTATTTT. It is translated as CASSPRTSGDTDTQYF.

This chain links TRBV7-9 with TRBJ1-4; tentative D call: TRBD1 (5 bases). CDR3 length equals 14 residues. The germline V gene has CDR1 SEHNR and CDR2 FQNEAQ (reference sequence). V was trimmed by 2 bases and J by 3 bases, leaving 7 bases between them. The CDR3 is CASSLRGSNEKLFF. The CDR3, as DNA: TGTGCCAGCAGCTTAAGGGGTTCTAATGAAAAACTGTTTTTT.

This clone was recorded only once. The J gene is TRBJ1-5, the V gene TRBV6-2 or TRBV6-3, with 11 bases lining up with TRBD1. The trim removed 4 bases at V and 2 bases at J, leaving 1 base unmatched. There are 15 residues in the CDR3. The germline gives CDR1 MNHEY, CDR2 SVGEGT. The CDR3 DNA follows: TGTGCCAGCAGTTGGACAGGGGGCCGCAATCAGCCCCAGCATTTT. This gives the protein CASSWTGGRNQPQHF.

The J gene is TRBJ2-7, the V gene TRBV28; TRBD2 matches at 9 bases. This CDR3 is built from 14 residues. Germline V gene sequence: CDR1 MDHEN, CDR2 SYDVKM. Losses at the gene ends were 5 bases for V and 0 bases for J; bases not matched to a gene: 2. The CDR3 nucleotides are TGTGCCAGCAGTCAACTAGCGGGCTCCTACGAGCAGTACTTC. Protein product: CASSQLAGSYEQYF.

This clone was detected only once. The chain combines TRBV27 with TRBJ2-3, with 7 positions matching TRBD2. V lost 6 bases, J lost 7 bases, and 10 bases stayed unmatched. The CDR3 is made up of 14 amino acids. The V gene's germline CDR1 is MNHEY and CDR2 SMNVEV (reference sequence). The CDR3 region has the DNA TGTGCCAGCAGGGGGAGGGCCGAGTTCCATACGCAGTATTTT. This codes for CASRGRAEFHTQYF.

The V gene is TRBV28, the J gene TRBJ2-7; TRBD2 matches 9 bases. The length of the CDR3 is 12 residues. The germline gives CDR1 MDHEN, CDR2 SYDVKM. Trimming cost V 7 bases and J 4 bases; bases outside gene matches: 2. The CDR3 loop reads CASNLAGYEQYF. The CDR3 DNA is TGTGCCAGCAACCTAGCGGGATACGAGCAGTACTTC.

This clone was observed a handful of times. V is TRBV9 and J is TRBJ1-1; TRBD1 matches 9 bases. The CDR3 spans 15 residues. Germline loops: CDR1 SGDLS, CDR2 YYNGEE. The V segment lost 3 bases and the J segment 5 bases; nucleotides outside the gene matches: 8. The DNA for the CDR3 is TGTGCCAGCAGCGGAGGAGGGACAGGGCGGACTGAAGCTTTCTTT. This codes for CASSGGGTGRTEAFF.

A word on this clone: Other DNA sequences of this sample code for an identical CDR3. V usage is TRBV12-3 or TRBV12-4 and J usage is TRBJ2-7; D is unclear. V lost 0 bases and J lost 3, with 6 bases in between. The CDR3 sequence is 13 residues long. The CDR3 DNA follows: TGTGCCAGCAGTTTAGCCCAGGACTACGAGCAGTACTTC. Protein product: CASSLAQDYEQYF.

The chain employs TRBV10-3 and TRBJ2-5, with TRBD1 matching 12 bases. This CDR3 is 15 amino acids long. Germline CDR1 and CDR2: ENHRY and SYGVKD. The V segment lost 3 bases and the J segment 5 bases; nucleotides outside the gene matches: 4. CDR3 region: CAISDFGTGGETQYF. In DNA, the CDR3 is TGTGCCATCAGTGACTTCGGGACAGGGGGCGAGACCCAGTACTTC.

The chain links TRBV18 to TRBJ2-5, with a possible D match to TRBD2 (6 bases). This CDR3 spans 15 amino acids. Germline CDR1 KGHSH, CDR2 LQKENI. Trimming removed 0 bases at V and 4 bases at J, with 12 bases between. The CDR3 sequence: CASSPPAGRGETQYF. Written as DNA, the CDR3 is TGTGCCAGCTCACCACCGGCGGGGCGTGGAGAGACCCAGTACTTC.

The chain couples TRBV6-5 to TRBJ1-2; 10 bases map to TRBD1. The germline CDR1 and CDR2 sequences are MNHEY and SVGAGI. The CDR3 has 14 residues. Germline trimming cut 7 bases from V and 3 bases from J; bases unmatched to any gene: 5. CDR3: CASTEGQGDYGYTF. For the CDR3, the DNA is TGTGCCAGCACCGAAGGACAGGGGGACTATGGCTACACCTTC.

The chain couples TRBV24-1 to TRBJ2-7; the match to TRBD2 covers 11 bases. This CDR3 is 15 amino acids long. The germline V gene has CDR1 KGHDR and CDR2 SFDVKD. The J segment lost 2 bases and the V segment lost 3 bases, leaving 2 bases of the junction unmatched. The CDR3 DNA follows: TGTGCCACCAGTGATGGGACTAGCGGAACCTACGAGCAGTACTTC. It codes for CATSDGTSGTYEQYF.

The chain carries TRBV12-5 and TRBJ2-3; D remains unclear. V was pared by 1 base and J by 2 bases, with 13 bases between. This CDR3 is 16 amino acids long. In germline, CDR1 is LGHNT, CDR2 FRNRAP. The CDR3 loop reads CASGLAVVGDTDTQYF. CDR3 coding DNA: TGTGCTAGTGGTTTGGCTGTGGTGGGCGACACAGATACGCAGTATTTT.

The V call is TRBV5-6, the J call TRBJ2-5; D may be TRBD1 (5 bases). This CDR3 has 17 amino acids. Germline V gives CDR1 SGHDT, CDR2 YYEEEE. Trimming removed 4 bases at V and 5 bases at J, with 24 bases between. The CDR3 spells CASSRMLRTPNSETQYF. CDR3 nucleotides: TGTGCCAGCAGCCGGATGTTAAGGACACCGAACTCGGAGACCCAGTACTTC.

This chain's CDR3 is CARLRQAIMPNEKLFF. For the CDR3, the DNA is TGTGCCAGACTTCGACAGGCAATCATGCCCAATGAAAAACTGTTTTTT. V and J are TRBV19 and TRBJ1-4, with D tentatively TRBD1 (6 bases). The CDR3 sequence is 16 residues long. V was trimmed by 9 bases and J by 5 bases, leaving 22 bases between them. Germline lookup yields CDR1 LNHDA and CDR2 SQIVND (reference sequence). The entire variable domain, with the rest obtained from reference TRBV19 and TRBJ1-4, is as follows: DGGITQSPKYLFRKEGQNVTLSCEQNLNHDAMYWYRQDPGQGLRLIYYSQIVNDFQKGDIAEGYSVSREKKESFPLTVTSAQKNPTAFYLCARLRQAIMPNEKLFFGSGTQLSVL.

The gene calls are TRBV28 and TRBJ2-7; no reliable D call. Trimming took 6 bases from V and 3 from J, leaving 12 bases between them. This CDR3 region has 13 residues. CDR1 is MDHEN, CDR2 SYDVKM, per germline. DNA of the CDR3: TGTGCCAGCAGCCCTGGTTCCTACTACGAGCAGTACTTC. Translation: CASSPGSYYEQYF.

The chain is built from TRBV5-1 and TRBJ1-2; 9 positions match TRBD1. This CDR3 comprises 12 residues. The junction had 4 bases not matched to a gene; V was cut back by 4 bases and J by 9 bases. Germline V gene sequence: CDR1 SGHRS, CDR2 YFSETQ. CDR3 residues: CASSRDRDRYTF. In DNA, the CDR3 is TGCGCCAGCAGCCGGGACAGGGACCGCTACACCTTC.

This clone was observed a handful of times. V gene TRBV4-2 combines with J gene TRBJ2-7; possibly TRBD2 for D (6 bases). The CDR3 spans 15 residues. Trimming removed 1 base at V and 3 bases at J, with 13 bases between. Germline V CDR1 and CDR2: LGHNA, YNFKEQ. In DNA, the CDR3 is TGTGCCAGCAGCCAAGCCCGGGACTCTGACTACGAGCAGTACTTC. This translates into CASSQARDSDYEQYF.

This chain joins TRBV5-1 and TRBJ2-1, with D maybe TRBD2 (5 bases). Trimming left V 1 base short and J 6 bases short, with 14 bases between. CDR1 and CDR2 (germline): SGHRS, YFSETQ. This CDR3 is built from 15 residues. The CDR3 region is CASSLMDLSSNEQFF. CDR3 DNA: TGCGCCAGCAGCTTGATGGACTTATCTTCCAATGAGCAGTTCTTC.

This chain links TRBV7-3 with TRBJ2-5; D may be TRBD1 (5 bases). This CDR3 comprises 12 residues. Germline CDR1 SGHTA, CDR2 FQGTGA. V was clipped by 2 bases and J by 5 bases, with 6 bases between them. The CDR3 is CASSLAGETQYF. The DNA for the CDR3 is TGTGCCAGCAGCTTAGCAGGGGAGACCCAGTACTTC.

This clone has more than one count but fewer than ten. V usage is TRBV19 and J usage is TRBJ1-3; D may be TRBD1 (5 bases). The CDR3 loop spans 14 amino acids. Germline-derived CDR1 and CDR2 are LNHDA and SQIVND (reference sequence). V gave up 8 bases and J gave up 2 bases, with 13 bases separating them. The CDR3 protein is CASRKTETGNTIYF. The CDR3 DNA follows: TGTGCCAGTCGCAAGACAGAGACTGGAAACACCATATATTTT.

The CDR3 bases are TGTGCCAGCAGTGATGGGGGAAGGGGACATAGCAATCAGCCCCAGCATTTT. Encoded protein: CASSDGGRGHSNQPQHF. The chain employs TRBV25-1 and TRBJ1-5; possibly TRBD1 for D (6 bases). V was clipped by 3 bases and J by 0 bases, with 15 bases between them. Per the germline V gene, CDR1 is MGHDK and CDR2 is SYGVNS. The CDR3 has 17 amino acids.